The 31 T cell receptor beta chains listed next were all sequenced from one sample in a study of OX40 agonist ivuxolimab in advanced cancers. Clones were sequenced by immunoSEQ multiplex PCR, and TCRdb holds only the in-frame ones, with some missing. Here the sample spans more than 75,000 clones, around 91% being singletons. The sample was CD4+ or CD8+ T cells sorted from blood, taken in a trial of the OX40 agonist ivuxolimab. The receptors here all came from an adult with an advanced solid tumor such as melanoma, head and neck, liver or kidney cancer.

This clone has a single count. The rearrangement joins TRBV2 to TRBJ1-6; D uncertain. The V end was cut by 6 bases, the J end by 7 bases, with 10 bases between. This CDR3 spans 13 amino acids. Germline CDR1 SNHLY, CDR2 FYNNEI. DNA for the CDR3: TGTGCCAGCAGGCGGGGTCCGAATTCACCCCTCCACTTT. Translating gives CASRRGPNSPLHF.

CDR3 sequence: CASSAHTGSTDTQYF. CDR3 DNA: TGTGCCAGCAGCGCACACACAGGGAGCACAGATACGCAGTATTTT. The V gene is TRBV9, the J gene TRBJ2-3; possibly TRBD1 for D (6 bases). The CDR3 is made up of 15 amino acids. Germline CDR1 and CDR2: SGDLS and YYNGEE. Trimming stripped 3 bases from V and 0 bases from J, with 11 bases between.

The DNA of the CDR3 is TGTGCCAGCAGCTTAATCAGCGGTAGCTACAATGAGCAGTTCTTC. Protein sequence: CASSLISGSYNEQFF. The rearrangement joins TRBV5-6 to TRBJ2-1; TRBD2 might be the D (5 bases). CDR1 is SGHDT, CDR2 YYEEEE, per germline. The CDR3 has 15 residues. Trimming took 2 bases from V and 3 from J, leaving 12 bases between them.

This clone was found a few times. V is TRBV19 and J is TRBJ1-1, with 8 bases fitting TRBD1. V gave up 4 bases and J gave up 3 bases; unmatched junction bases: 4. CDR3 length: 14 residues. Germline CDR1 reads LNHDA; CDR2 reads SQIVND (reference sequence). The CDR3: CASSKLTGDTEAFF. The CDR3 nucleotides are TGTGCCAGTAGTAAGCTGACAGGGGACACTGAAGCTTTCTTT. The whole variable domain, remainder taken from reference TRBV19 and TRBJ1-1, is DGGITQSPKYLFRKEGQNVTLSCEQNLNHDAMYWYRQDPGQGLRLIYYSQIVNDFQKGDIAEGYSVSREKKESFPLTVTSAQKNPTAFYLCASSKLTGDTEAFFGQGTRLTVV.

This clone has only one observation. The chain employs TRBV19 and TRBJ1-1, with 8 positions matching TRBD1. Germline CDR1 and CDR2: LNHDA and SQIVND (reference sequence). After removal of 6 bases from V and 7 bases from J, the junction contained 1 base not matched to a gene. The CDR3 runs 11 residues. CDR3 DNA sequence: TGTGCCAGTAGAACAGGGGGTGAAGCTTTCTTT. Its translation: CASRTGGEAFF.

The chain employs TRBV28 and TRBJ1-2; no firm D call. Per germline, CDR1 MDHEN and CDR2 SYDVKM. V dropped 2 bases and J dropped 3 bases, with 4 bases sitting between them. The length of the CDR3 is 12 residues. For the CDR3, the DNA is TGTGCCAGCAGTTTAAGGGACTATGGCTACACCTTC. Encoded protein: CASSLRDYGYTF.

The chain is built from TRBV30 and TRBJ1-5; D ambiguous. Trimming shortened V by 0 bases and J by 7 bases, and 10 bases separated the two germline ends. In germline, CDR1 is GTSNPN, CDR2 SVGIG (reference sequence). The CDR3 has 13 residues. CDR3 sequence: CAWSVRSEQPQHF. CDR3 nucleotides: TGTGCCTGGAGTGTACGGTCCGAACAGCCCCAGCATTTT.

This sequence joins TRBV5-1 and TRBJ2-2; 9 bases map to TRBD1. The CDR3 runs 14 residues. Germline CDR1 reads SGHRS; CDR2 reads YFSETQ. The V segment lost 2 bases and the J segment 7 bases; nucleotides outside the gene matches: 3. DNA for the CDR3: TGCGCCAGCAGCTTAGACAGGGGGATCGGGGAGCTGTTTTTT. This translates into CASSLDRGIGELFF.

The chain uses TRBV25-1 and TRBJ2-5; 7 bases are a match to TRBD2. J gave up 5 bases and V 1 base, and 10 bases lay outside the gene matches. This CDR3 comprises 16 residues. Germline values: CDR1 MGHDK, CDR2 SYGVNS. In DNA form, the CDR3 reads TGTGCCAGCAGTGAATTACTAGCGCGGAATGTGGAGACCCAGTACTTC. Translated: CASSELLARNVETQYF.

The sample holds one count of this clone. The chain couples TRBV6-5 to TRBJ1-3, with a weak D call TRBD1 (6 bases). V was cut by 10 bases and J by 0 bases, with 13 bases left in between. Germline V CDR1 and CDR2: MNHEY, SVGAGI. The CDR3 covers 14 residues. CDR3 sequence reads: CATGTGYSGNTIYF. The CDR3 DNA is TGTGCCACCGGAACAGGGTACTCTGGAAACACCATATATTTT.

This clone was counted only a few times. This chain uses TRBV11-2 with TRBJ1-6; D uncertain. V lost 1 base and J lost 11, with 9 bases in between. The V gene's germline CDR1 is SGHAT and CDR2 FQNNGV. The CDR3 is made up of 13 amino acids. This CDR3 reads CASSLGTAAPLHF. The DNA for the CDR3 is TGTGCCAGCAGCTTAGGTACTGCTGCACCCCTCCACTTT. Full variable domain (outside the CDR3, taken from reference TRBV11-2 and TRBJ1-6): EAGVAQSPRYKIIEKRQSVAFWCNPISGHATLYWYQQILGQGPKLLIQFQNNGVVDDSQLPKDRFSAERLKGVDSTLKIQPAKLEDSAVYLCASSLGTAAPLHFGNGTRLTVT.

The V gene is TRBV6-6, the J gene TRBJ2-2; the match to TRBD2 covers 9 bases. The CDR3 runs 15 residues. Germline lookup yields CDR1 MNHNY and CDR2 SVGAGI (reference sequence). V dropped 4 bases and J dropped 5; count of bases not matched to a gene: 5. In DNA form, the CDR3 reads TGTGCCAGCAGTTCCGGACTAGCGTTAACCGGGGAGCTGTTTTTT. Protein: CASSSGLALTGELFF.

The V call is TRBV6-5, the J call TRBJ1-5; D is unclear. Trimming shortened V by 3 bases and J by 6 bases, and 6 bases separated the two germline ends. Per the germline V gene, CDR1 is MNHEY and CDR2 is SVGAGI. There are 12 residues in the CDR3. This CDR3 reads CASSYDIQPQHF. The DNA of the CDR3 is TGTGCCAGCAGTTATGACATTCAGCCCCAGCATTTT.

CDR3 nucleotide sequence: TGTGCCAGCAGTTATGGACAAGGGCCGGGTCAGCCCCAGCATTTT. This encodes CASSYGQGPGQPQHF. The rearrangement links TRBV6-6 to TRBJ1-5; D is possibly TRBD1 (5 bases). The V gene lost 3 bases and the J gene lost 6 bases, with 15 bases spanning the gap. CDR3 length equals 15 residues. In germline, CDR1 is MNHNY, CDR2 SVGAGI (reference sequence).

The chain uses TRBV5-4 and TRBJ2-3; D unclear. Trimming removed 6 bases from V and 1 base from J, with 12 bases in between. Germline CDR1 reads SGHNT; CDR2 reads YYREEE (reference sequence). CDR3 length equals 14 residues. The CDR3 spells CASTSGWGTDTQYF. As DNA, the CDR3 is TGTGCCAGCACCAGTGGCTGGGGCACAGATACGCAGTATTTT.

This clone was seen once. For the CDR3, the DNA is TGCAGCGTTGTCGGGCAGATGAACACCGGGGAGCTGTTTTTT. Its translation is CSVVGQMNTGELFF. The V gene is TRBV29-1, the J gene TRBJ2-2; D ambiguous. This CDR3 region has 14 residues. Germline CDR1 and CDR2: SQVTM and ANQGSEA. Trimming stripped 4 bases from V and 1 base from J, with 10 bases between.

The chain carries TRBV4-2 and TRBJ1-1; 9 positions agree with TRBD1. This CDR3 has 18 amino acids. CDR1 is LGHNA, CDR2 YNFKEQ, per germline. The V and J ends lost 0 bases and 0 bases, in that order; junction bases with no gene match: 8. DNA for the CDR3: TGTGCCAGCAGCCAAGACACCGCGGGACAGGGTCTGAACACTGAAGCTTTCTTT. Protein product: CASSQDTAGQGLNTEAFF.

The chain combines TRBV7-9 with TRBJ2-5, with D unclear. V was pared by 6 bases and J by 0 bases, with 17 bases between. CDR3 length equals 16 residues. CDR1 and CDR2 from the germline V gene are SEHNR and FQNEAQ (reference sequence). The CDR3 spells CASRLPGQAYQETQYF. Here the CDR3 DNA reads TGTGCCAGCAGACTTCCTGGCCAGGCCTACCAAGAGACCCAGTACTTC.

The chain recombines TRBV18 with TRBJ2-5, with D tentatively TRBD1 or TRBD2 (5 bases each). Germline V gene data show CDR1 as KGHSH and CDR2 as LQKENI. Trimming shortened V by 0 bases and J by 0 bases, and 14 bases separated the two germline ends. The CDR3 contains 17 residues. CDR3 bases: TGTGCCAGCTCACCACCGGGAGACAGTTACTACCAAGAGACCCAGTACTTC. It codes for CASSPPGDSYYQETQYF.

The V gene is TRBV19, the J gene TRBJ2-1; TRBD2 aligns across 9 bases. The CDR3 covers 16 residues. The V gene's germline CDR1 is LNHDA and CDR2 SQIVND (reference sequence). With V trimmed by 4 bases and J by 3 bases, 7 bases remained unmatched. The CDR3: CASSRLTSGFYNEQFF. In DNA form, the CDR3 reads TGTGCCAGTAGTAGACTTACTAGCGGGTTCTACAATGAGCAGTTCTTC.

The chain employs TRBV6-1 and TRBJ1-1, with D possibly being TRBD1 (6 bases). The V end was cut by 6 bases, the J end by 2 bases, with 13 bases between. Germline assignment: CDR1 MNHNS and CDR2 SASEGT. The CDR3 runs 14 residues. CDR3 nucleotides: TGTGCCAGCAGGACAGGAGGGCGTAACACTGAAGCTTTCTTT. It yields the protein CASRTGGRNTEAFF.

The chain has TRBV14 and TRBJ1-1; 7 bases agree with TRBD1. This CDR3 spans 16 amino acids. Germline trimming cut 3 bases from V and 1 base from J; bases unmatched to any gene: 8. Germline assignment: CDR1 SGHDN and CDR2 FVKESK. CDR3 protein: CASSQFWGQKNTEAFF. The CDR3 DNA follows: TGTGCCAGCAGCCAGTTCTGGGGACAGAAGAACACTGAAGCTTTCTTT.

This clone was found once. The chain joins TRBV29-1 to TRBJ2-5, with D tentatively TRBD1 (5 bases). The CDR3 covers 13 residues. The V gene lost 1 base and the J gene lost 2 bases, with 8 bases spanning the gap. Germline lookup yields CDR1 SQVTM and CDR2 ANQGSEA. The CDR3 DNA reads as TGCAGCGTTGAAGTGACAGCACAAGAGACCCAGTACTTC. This codes for CSVEVTAQETQYF.

This chain connects TRBV29-1 to TRBJ2-1, with 8 nucleotides matching TRBD1. V was clipped by 4 bases and J by 8 bases; unmatched bases: 10. CDR1 is SQVTM, CDR2 ANQGSEA, per germline. The CDR3 has 14 residues. CDR3 bases: TGCAGCGTTGGAGTCGGACAGGGTCGCGATGAGCAGTTCTTC. Translation gives CSVGVGQGRDEQFF.

The V call is TRBV19, the J call TRBJ2-3; 7 bases line up with TRBD1. CDR1 is LNHDA, CDR2 SQIVND, per germline (reference sequence). The length of the CDR3 is 15 residues. Trimming cost V 5 bases and J 2 bases; bases outside gene matches: 7. The CDR3 is CASSSGQTLTDTQYF. For the CDR3, the DNA is TGTGCCAGTAGTTCGGGACAGACGCTCACAGATACGCAGTATTTT.

This sequence joins TRBV5-6 and TRBJ2-2; no definite D call. The V end was cut by 7 bases, the J end by 0 bases, with 16 bases between. Germline V gene sequence: CDR1 SGHDT, CDR2 YYEEEE. The CDR3 length is 16 residues. CDR3 in DNA: TGTGCCAGCCAACTCCTGGGCAGCGCGAACACCGGGGAGCTGTTTTTT. This encodes CASQLLGSANTGELFF.

This chain connects TRBV10-2 to TRBJ1-2, with D maybe TRBD1 (5 bases). V was pared by 0 bases and J by 10 bases, with 9 bases between. In germline, CDR1 is WSHSY, CDR2 SAAADI. The CDR3 extends over 12 amino acids. CDR3 bases: TGCGCCAGCAGTGAGTCGTGGGACCTCTACACCTTC. This gives the protein CASSESWDLYTF.

The V gene is TRBV11-2, the J gene TRBJ2-7; TRBD1 aligns across 12 bases. V was pared by 1 base and J by 6 bases, with 4 bases of the junction left unmatched. CDR3 length equals 15 residues. Germline V gene data show CDR1 as SGHAT and CDR2 as FQNNGV. DNA for the CDR3: TGTGCCAGCAGCTTAGTTGGGACAGGGGGCGGCGAGCAGTACTTC. It encodes CASSLVGTGGGEQYF.

V usage is TRBV19 and J usage is TRBJ1-1, with TRBD1 as a possible D gene (6 bases). V was clipped by 4 bases and J by 4 bases, with 19 bases between them. CDR1 and CDR2 from the germline V gene are LNHDA and SQIVND (reference sequence). This CDR3 contains 16 residues. CDR3 nucleotides: TGTGCCAGTAGTAAGGCGGGGGGGCAACGGGGCACTGAAGCTTTCTTT. It specifies CASSKAGGQRGTEAFF.

The V call is TRBV18, the J call TRBJ2-7, with D perhaps matching TRBD1 (5 bases). This CDR3 contains 13 residues. Looked up from germline, CDR1 is KGHSH and CDR2 is LQKENI. Trimming removed 4 bases from V and 4 bases from J, with 11 bases in between. CDR3 coding DNA: TGTGCCAGCTCACTTAGGACAAAGTACGAGCAGTACTTC. Protein: CASSLRTKYEQYF.

The CDR3 DNA follows: TGTGCCAGCAGCTTAGCCAACGAGCCCTTTGGCTACACCTTC. It translates to CASSLANEPFGYTF. The rearrangement uses TRBV7-2 and TRBJ1-2; D uncertain. The CDR3 is made up of 14 amino acids. Trimming pared 0 bases from V and 7 bases from J, leaving 12 bases between. CDR1 is SGHTA and CDR2 is FQGNSA in the germline V gene.